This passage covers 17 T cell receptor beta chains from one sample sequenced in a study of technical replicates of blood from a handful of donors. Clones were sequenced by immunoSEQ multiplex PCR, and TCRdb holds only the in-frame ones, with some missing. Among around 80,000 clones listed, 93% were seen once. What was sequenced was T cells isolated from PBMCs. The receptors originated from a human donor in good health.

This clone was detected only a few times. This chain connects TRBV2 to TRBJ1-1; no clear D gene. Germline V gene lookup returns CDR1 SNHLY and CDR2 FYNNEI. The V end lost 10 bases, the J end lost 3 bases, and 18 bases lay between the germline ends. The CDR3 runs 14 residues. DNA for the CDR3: TGTGCCATCTCACCACTGAACGGTGACACTGAAGCTTTCTTT. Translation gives CAISPLNGDTEAFF.

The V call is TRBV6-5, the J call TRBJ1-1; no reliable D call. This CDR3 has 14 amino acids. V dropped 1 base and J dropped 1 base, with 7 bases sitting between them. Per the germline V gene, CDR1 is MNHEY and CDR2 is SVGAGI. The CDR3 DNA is TGTGCCAGCAGTTACTTTAACTCGAACACTGAAGCTTTCTTT. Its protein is CASSYFNSNTEAFF.

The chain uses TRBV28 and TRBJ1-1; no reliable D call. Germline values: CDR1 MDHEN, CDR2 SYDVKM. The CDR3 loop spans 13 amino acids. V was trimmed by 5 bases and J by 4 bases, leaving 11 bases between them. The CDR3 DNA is TGTGCCAGCAGTCTACGGGTGCCCACTGAAGCTTTCTTT. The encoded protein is CASSLRVPTEAFF.

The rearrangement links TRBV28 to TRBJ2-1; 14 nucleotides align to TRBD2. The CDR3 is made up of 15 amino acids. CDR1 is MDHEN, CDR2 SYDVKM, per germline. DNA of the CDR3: TGTGCTTCCAGACTAGCGGGAGGGCCTTCAAATGAGCAGTTCTTC. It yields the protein CASRLAGGPSNEQFF. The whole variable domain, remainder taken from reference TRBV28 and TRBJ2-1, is DVKVTQSSRYLVKRTGEKVFLECVQDMDHENMFWYRQDPGLGLRLIYFSYDVKMKEKGDIPEGYSVSREKKERFSLILESASTNQTSMYLCASRLAGGPSNEQFFGPGTRLTVL.

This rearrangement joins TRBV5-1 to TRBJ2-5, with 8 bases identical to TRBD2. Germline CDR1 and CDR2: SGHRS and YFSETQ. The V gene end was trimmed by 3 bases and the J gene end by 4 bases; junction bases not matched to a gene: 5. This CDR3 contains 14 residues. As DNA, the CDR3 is TGCGCCAGCAGCTCAGCGGGGGACGGAGAGACCCAGTACTTC. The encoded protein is CASSSAGDGETQYF.

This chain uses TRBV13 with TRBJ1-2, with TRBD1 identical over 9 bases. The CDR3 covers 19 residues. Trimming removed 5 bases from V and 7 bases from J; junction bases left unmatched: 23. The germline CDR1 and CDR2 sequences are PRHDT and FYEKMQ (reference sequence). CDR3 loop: CASSTHLRDRDAAKSGYTF. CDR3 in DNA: TGTGCCAGCAGCACCCACCTCCGGGACAGGGATGCGGCGAAGAGTGGCTACACCTTC.

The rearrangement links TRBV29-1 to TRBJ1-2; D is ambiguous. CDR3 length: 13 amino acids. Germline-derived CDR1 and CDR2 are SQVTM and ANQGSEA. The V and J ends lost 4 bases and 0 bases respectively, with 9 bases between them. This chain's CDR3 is CSVARGPNYGYTF. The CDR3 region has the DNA TGCAGCGTTGCTCGGGGTCCTAACTATGGCTACACCTTC.

CDR3 bases: TGTGCCAGCAGTTCACAGGGGGCCAAAAACATTCAGTACTTC. It codes for CASSSQGAKNIQYF. The chain is built from TRBV28 and TRBJ2-4, with TRBD1 matching 7 bases. The CDR3 is 14 residues long. CDR1 and CDR2 from the germline V gene are MDHEN and SYDVKM. Trimming at V came to 4 bases and at J to 1 base, leaving 1 base not matched to a gene.

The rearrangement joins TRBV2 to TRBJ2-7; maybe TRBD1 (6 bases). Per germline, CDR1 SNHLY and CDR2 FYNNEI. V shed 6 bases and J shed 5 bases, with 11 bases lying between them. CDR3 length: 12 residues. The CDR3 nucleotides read TGTGCCAGCAGGGACCACAGGGACGAGCAGTACTTC. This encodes CASRDHRDEQYF.

CDR3 sequence: CASSIDRVGYTF. The CDR3 DNA is TGTGCCAGCAGCATCGACAGGGTTGGCTACACCTTC. The chain has TRBV7-9 and TRBJ1-2; 7 bases are shared with TRBD1. Germline trimming cut 5 bases from V and 7 bases from J; bases unmatched to any gene: 4. The germline V gene has CDR1 SEHNR and CDR2 FQNEAQ (reference sequence). CDR3 length equals 12 residues.

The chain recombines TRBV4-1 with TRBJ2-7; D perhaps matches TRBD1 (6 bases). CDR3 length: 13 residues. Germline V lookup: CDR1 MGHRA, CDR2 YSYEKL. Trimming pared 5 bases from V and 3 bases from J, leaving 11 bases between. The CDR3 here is CASSGGRVYEQYF. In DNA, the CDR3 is TGCGCCAGCAGCGGGGGCAGGGTCTACGAGCAGTACTTC.

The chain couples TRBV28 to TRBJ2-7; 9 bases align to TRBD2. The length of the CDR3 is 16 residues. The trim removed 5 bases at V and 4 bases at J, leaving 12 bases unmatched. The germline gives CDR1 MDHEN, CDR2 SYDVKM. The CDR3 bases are TGTGCCAGCAGTAACACGATAGCGGGAGACTTATACGAGCAGTACTTC. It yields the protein CASSNTIAGDLYEQYF.

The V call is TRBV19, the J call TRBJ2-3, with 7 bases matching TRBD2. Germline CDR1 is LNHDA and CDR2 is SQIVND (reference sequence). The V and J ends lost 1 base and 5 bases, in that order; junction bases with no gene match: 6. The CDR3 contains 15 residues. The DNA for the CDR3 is TGTGCCAGTAGTATAGGCGGGAGAGAAGTAGATACGCAGTATTTT. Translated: CASSIGGREVDTQYF.

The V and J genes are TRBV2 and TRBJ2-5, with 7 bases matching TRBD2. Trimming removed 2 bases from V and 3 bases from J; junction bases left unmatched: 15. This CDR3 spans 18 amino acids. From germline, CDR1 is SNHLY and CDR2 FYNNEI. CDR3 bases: TGTGCCAGCAGTGAACCCCTAGCGGCCCATAGGACCAAAGAGACCCAGTACTTC. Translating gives CASSEPLAAHRTKETQYF.

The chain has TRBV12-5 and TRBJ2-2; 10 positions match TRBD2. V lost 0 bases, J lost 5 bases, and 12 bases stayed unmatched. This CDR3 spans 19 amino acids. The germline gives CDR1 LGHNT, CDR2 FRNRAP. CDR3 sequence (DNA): TGTGCTAGTGGTTTGGTATCCCTAGCGGGAGCACCAAGGACCGGGGAGCTGTTTTTT. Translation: CASGLVSLAGAPRTGELFF.

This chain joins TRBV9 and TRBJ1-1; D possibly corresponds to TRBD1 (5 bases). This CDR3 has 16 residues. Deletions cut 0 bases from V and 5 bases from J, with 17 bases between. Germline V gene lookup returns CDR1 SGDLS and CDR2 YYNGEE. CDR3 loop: CASSVGFLARGTEAFF. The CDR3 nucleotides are TGTGCCAGCAGCGTAGGGTTTTTGGCCCGGGGGACTGAAGCTTTCTTT.

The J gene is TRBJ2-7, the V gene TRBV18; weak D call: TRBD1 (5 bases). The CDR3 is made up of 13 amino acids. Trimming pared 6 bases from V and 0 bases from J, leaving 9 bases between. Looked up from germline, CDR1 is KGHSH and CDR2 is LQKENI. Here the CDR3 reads CASSADNSYEQYF. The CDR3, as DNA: TGTGCCAGCTCCGCGGACAACTCCTACGAGCAGTACTTC.